The clone carrying this TCR beta chain was counted between two and nine times. This specimen belongs to a study of T cells after yellow fever vaccination. In TCRdb, the 5' RACE reads were re-called with MiXCR into one record per CDR3 protein. The profile covers 250,000 to 400,000 distinct CDR3 sequences, with approximately 4.5% appearing a single time and 15% to 20% taken by the ten largest. The starting material was PBMCs, obtained 15 days after the yellow fever booster vaccination. The origin of this receptor is a young man who received the YFV17D yellow fever vaccine.

The DNA of the CDR3 is TGCGCCAGCACCCCGTGGGGCGGAGAAGAGACCCAGTACTTC. It specifies CASTPWGGEETQYF. V and J are TRBV5-1 and TRBJ2-5, with a tentative D call TRBD1 (5 bases). This CDR3 has 14 amino acids. Germline values: CDR1 SGHRS, CDR2 YFSETQ. Trimming removed 6 bases from V and 3 bases from J, with 15 bases in between.